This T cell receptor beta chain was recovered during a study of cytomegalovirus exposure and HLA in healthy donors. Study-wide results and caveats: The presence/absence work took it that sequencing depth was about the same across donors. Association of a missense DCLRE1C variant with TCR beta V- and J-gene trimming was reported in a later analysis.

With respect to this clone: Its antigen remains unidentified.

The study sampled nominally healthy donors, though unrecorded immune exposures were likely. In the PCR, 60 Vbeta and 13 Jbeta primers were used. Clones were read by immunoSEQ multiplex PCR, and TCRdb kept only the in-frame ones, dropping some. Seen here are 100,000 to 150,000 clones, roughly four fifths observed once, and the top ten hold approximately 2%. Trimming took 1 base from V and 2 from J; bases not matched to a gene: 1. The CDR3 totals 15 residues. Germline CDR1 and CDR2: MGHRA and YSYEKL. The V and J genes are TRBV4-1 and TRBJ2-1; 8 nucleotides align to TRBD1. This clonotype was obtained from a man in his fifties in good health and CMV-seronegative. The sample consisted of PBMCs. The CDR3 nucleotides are TGCGCCAGCAGCCAAGCGGGACAGGCCTACAATGAGCAGTTCTTC. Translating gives CASSQAGQAYNEQFF.